This T cell receptor (beta chain) was found in a study of identical twins (dated by TCRdb to the mid-2010s). Some background on the complete study: To test whether fetal clonotypes persist, this study deep-sequenced TCR alpha and beta repertoires from monozygotic twins, from unrelated adults of various ages, and from cord blood. To rule out contamination, replicate twin experiments were performed at different times with different library preparation protocols. Overall results and qualifications from the work: Excess twin sharing in beta out-of-frame sequences was weaker because fewer shared sequences lowered the signal-to-noise ratio. Out-of-frame TCR alpha sharing in monozygotic twins was systematically underestimated by recombination models, whereas sharing between unrelated individuals was in agreement with the recombination models. Invariant T cells such as MAIT and iNKT could partly confound zero-insertion analyses, though diverse VJ usage argued against this for most clonotypes. Out-of-frame TCR alpha sequences shared between twins showed an excess of low generation-probability sequences compared with coincidental sharing between unrelated individuals. Because the same donors could not be followed over many years, the conclusions relied on cross-sectional statistical analysis. Fewer insertions were carried by abundant cord blood beta clonotypes; a weaker similar trend was observed in young adult naive repertoires, while no such trend was observed in memory repertoires.

The receptor library was made with 5' RACE. Instrument used: Illumina HiSeq 2000. Template switching added a universal primer binding site, and the final cDNA carried a unique molecular identifier that allowed TCR cDNA molecules to be counted accurately. Specific primers in the conserved constant-segment region were used to synthesize first-strand cDNA for the TCR alpha and beta chains. To control for contamination, each cDNA library was double barcoded with a SMART-Mk sample barcode plus Illumina barcodes. TruSeq adapter sequences and Illumina sample barcodes were added in two successive PCR steps. TCR alpha and beta cDNA libraries were sequenced on the Illumina HiSeq platform with custom primers. Per the original workflow: MiGEC was used to process raw reads and extract unique molecular identifiers, and MiXCR was used to find CDR3 positions. Recombination models were inferred per individual with the repgenHMM and IGoR tools using an EM algorithm. Shared clonotype analysis was performed with the tcR package in R, normalizing sharing by the product of cloneset sizes. Out-of-frame nonproductive sequences were analyzed to study raw recombination free of thymic and clonal selection effects. The public reads were quality trimmed at Q25 with fastp and then assembled into clones with MiXCR by TCRdb, keeping productive beta chains. When rows share a CDR3 protein, they turn into one entry using the most common DNA and genes. The V and J calls come from TCRdb's annotation, not from the publication. In this sample the table shows about 660,000 distinct CDR3 sequences, 8.5% to 9.5% of which occur a single time. The top ten clones comprise about 0.98% of the sample.

This clonotype was seen a handful of times. Its antigen is still unknown. Base qualities are missing; no much larger clone stands one base away. Every donor was a healthy Caucasian. The twin cohort consisted of three pairs of female monozygotic twins, all aged 18 to 29 years. RNA for TCR libraries was isolated from peripheral blood mononuclear cells. The germline V gene specifies SGHAT as CDR1 and FQNNGV as CDR2. After removal of 4 bases from V and 6 bases from J, the junction retains 10 bases not matched to a gene. The CDR3 runs 15 amino acids, cysteine and phenylalanine included. Only the CDR3 DNA is retained, 45 bases long and in frame from the first base. The data were also submitted as part of a second study, on yellow fever vaccine responses in identical twins. That second publication adds: The authors reported that the T cell response to vaccination in identical twins appeared partly convergent and partly personalized. The study precisely tracked vaccine-responding T cell clones in identical twins.

The V and J genes are TRBV11-2 and TRBJ2-7; TRBD1 agrees with 9 junctional bases. Sequenced material: PBMCs. The receptor was isolated from a woman aged 18-29 years in good health. The bases are TGTGCCAGCAGCTCTGAGGGACAGGGTGTTTCCGAGCAGTACTTC. Translation gives CASSSEGQGVSEQYF.